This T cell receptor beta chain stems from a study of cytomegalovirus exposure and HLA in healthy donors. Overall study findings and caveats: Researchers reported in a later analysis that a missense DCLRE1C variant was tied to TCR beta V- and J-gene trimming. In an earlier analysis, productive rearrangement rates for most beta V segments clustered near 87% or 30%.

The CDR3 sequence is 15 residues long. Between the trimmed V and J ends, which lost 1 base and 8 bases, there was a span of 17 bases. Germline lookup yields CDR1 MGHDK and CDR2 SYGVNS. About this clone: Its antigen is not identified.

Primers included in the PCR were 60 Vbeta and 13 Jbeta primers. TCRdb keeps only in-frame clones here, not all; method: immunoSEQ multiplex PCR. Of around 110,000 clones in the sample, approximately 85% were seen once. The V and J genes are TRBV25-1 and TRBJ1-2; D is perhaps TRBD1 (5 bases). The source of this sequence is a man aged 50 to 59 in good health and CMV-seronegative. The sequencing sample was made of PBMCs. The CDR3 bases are TGTGCCAGCAGTGAATCAGGCAGGGTAATAAAAGGCTACACCTTC. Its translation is CASSESGRVIKGYTF.